Each of the 7 T cell receptor beta chains below was sequenced from the same sample in a study of blood T cell repertoires in COVID-19. Libraries were prepared by immunoSEQ multiplex PCR; TCRdb keeps only in-frame clonotypes and omits some of them. The sample lists over 150,000 clones, roughly 80% occurring once. The sequencing input was peripheral blood. These receptors all stem from a woman aged 55 to 70 with acute or convalescent COVID-19.

The V call is TRBV5-8, the J call TRBJ2-1; D not certain. The germline gives CDR1 SGHTS, CDR2 YDEGEE. V was cut by 4 bases and J by 4 bases, with 12 bases left in between. This CDR3 spans 14 amino acids. The CDR3 is CASSPEPVYNEQFF. CDR3 sequence (DNA): TGTGCCAGCAGCCCCGAGCCTGTTTACAATGAGCAGTTCTTC.

The chain is built from TRBV27 and TRBJ1-3; 9 bases are shared with TRBD1. CDR3 length: 16 residues. From germline, CDR1 is MNHEY and CDR2 SMNVEV (reference sequence). V trimming: 5 bases; J trimming: 3 bases; junction bases outside the gene matches: 8. The CDR3 region is CASSPGTGKSGNTIYF. CDR3 nucleotide sequence: TGTGCCAGCAGTCCGGGGACAGGGAAAAGTGGAAACACCATATATTTT.

The chain employs TRBV15 and TRBJ2-7, with D possibly being TRBD1 (6 bases). Trimming pared 4 bases from V and 6 bases from J, leaving 19 bases between. The CDR3 length is 15 residues. Germline V gives CDR1 LNHNV, CDR2 YYDKDF (reference sequence). The chain's CDR3 is CATSTTGTMDGEQYV. The CDR3 nucleotides are TGTGCCACCAGCACCACCGGGACAATGGACGGCGAGCAGTACGTC.

The chain carries TRBV7-3 and TRBJ2-2; D remains ambiguous. Germline V gene sequence: CDR1 SGHTA, CDR2 FQGTGA. There are 13 residues in the CDR3. V was trimmed by 6 bases and J by 2 bases, leaving 7 bases between them. In nucleotides, the CDR3 is TGTGCCAGCAGTTCCCTAAACACCGGGGAGCTGTTTTTT. Protein sequence: CASSSLNTGELFF.

V usage is TRBV6-5 and J usage is TRBJ1-2, with 8 bases fitting TRBD1. The CDR3 spans 15 residues. The trim removed 5 bases at V and 7 bases at J, leaving 12 bases unmatched. Germline lookup yields CDR1 MNHEY and CDR2 SVGAGI. CDR3 loop: CASSRRAGGSFGYTF. DNA of the CDR3: TGTGCCAGCAGTCGAAGAGCAGGGGGCAGTTTTGGCTACACCTTC.

This clone was detected only a few times. The J gene is TRBJ1-5, the V gene TRBV12-3 or TRBV12-4; 7 bases are a match to TRBD1. The CDR3 runs 13 residues. J gave up 3 bases and V 8 bases, and 4 bases lay outside the gene matches. The CDR3 bases are TGTGCCAGCCGGGACAGCAACAATCAGCCCCAGCATTTT. Amino acid sequence: CASRDSNNQPQHF.

The chain recombines TRBV7-2 with TRBJ2-5, with TRBD1 identical over 7 bases. V was clipped by 1 base and J by 5 bases; unmatched bases: 13. The CDR3 length is 17 residues. Germline V CDR1 and CDR2: SGHTA, FQGNSA. The CDR3 loop reads CASSLGMRTGPQETQYF. The DNA for the CDR3 is TGTGCCAGCAGCTTAGGTATGAGGACAGGACCCCAGGAGACCCAGTACTTC.